This T cell receptor (beta chain) originates from a study of cytomegalovirus exposure and HLA in healthy donors. Study results and caveats: Cytomegalovirus-associated status was assigned to roughly 160 TCR beta chains. In the analysis, some V segments, TRBV6-2 and TRBV6-3 included, were excluded as indistinguishable. Among the CMV-associated chains, a few were confirmed in vitro as specific for CMV antigens. Earlier findings revealed that most TCR beta V segments proved productive either about 87% or about 30% of the time.

PCR amplification relied on 60 Vbeta primers (plus 13 Jbeta primers). Clones were sequenced by immunoSEQ multiplex PCR, and TCRdb holds only the in-frame ones, with some missing. The sample gives 190,000 or so clones, about four fifths of which show up once; roughly 1.5% is in the top ten. Comment on this clone: Its antigen is not known.

CDR3 length equals 14 residues. CDR1 and CDR2 from the germline V gene are GTSNPN and SVGIG (reference sequence). Trimming removed 0 bases from V and 4 bases from J; junction bases left unmatched: 4. V gene TRBV30 combines with J gene TRBJ2-5, with 8 bases fitting TRBD1. The material sequenced was PBMCs. The origin of this receptor is a man over 45 in good health and CMV-seronegative. This chain's CDR3 is CAWSVGQGLETQYF. The CDR3 DNA sequence: TGTGCCTGGAGTGTAGGACAGGGCCTAGAGACCCAGTACTTC.